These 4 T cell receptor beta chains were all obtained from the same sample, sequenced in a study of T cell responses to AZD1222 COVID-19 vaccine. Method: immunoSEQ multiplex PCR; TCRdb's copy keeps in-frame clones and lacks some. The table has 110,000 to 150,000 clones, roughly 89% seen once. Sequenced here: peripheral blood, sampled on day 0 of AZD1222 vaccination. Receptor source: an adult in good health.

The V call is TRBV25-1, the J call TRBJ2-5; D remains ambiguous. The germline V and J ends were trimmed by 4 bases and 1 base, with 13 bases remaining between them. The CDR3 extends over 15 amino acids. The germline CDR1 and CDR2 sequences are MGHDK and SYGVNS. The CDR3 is CASSGAGWAQETQYF. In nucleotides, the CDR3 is TGTGCCAGCAGTGGGGCAGGATGGGCCCAAGAGACCCAGTACTTC.

CDR3 region: CASSSLLGGTDTQYF. In DNA form, the CDR3 reads TGTGCCAGCAGCTCCCTCCTCGGCGGCACAGATACGCAGTATTTT. The chain couples TRBV5-4 to TRBJ2-3; no clear D gene. Germline-derived CDR1 and CDR2 are SGHNT and YYREEE (reference sequence). The CDR3 is 15 amino acids. Trimming stripped 3 bases from V and 1 base from J, with 12 bases between.

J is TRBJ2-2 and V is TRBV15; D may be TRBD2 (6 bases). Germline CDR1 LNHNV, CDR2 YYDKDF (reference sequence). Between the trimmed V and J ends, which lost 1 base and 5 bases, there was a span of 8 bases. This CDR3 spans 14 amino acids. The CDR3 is CATSRGTKTGELFF. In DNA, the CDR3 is TGTGCCACCAGCAGAGGGACTAAAACCGGGGAGCTGTTTTTT.

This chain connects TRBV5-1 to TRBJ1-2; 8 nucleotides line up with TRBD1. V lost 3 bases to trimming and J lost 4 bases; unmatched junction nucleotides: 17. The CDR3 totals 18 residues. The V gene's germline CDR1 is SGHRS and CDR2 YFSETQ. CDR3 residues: CASSSFPFDDRGPYGYTF. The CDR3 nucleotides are TGCGCCAGCAGCTCCTTCCCTTTCGATGACAGGGGACCCTATGGCTACACCTTC.